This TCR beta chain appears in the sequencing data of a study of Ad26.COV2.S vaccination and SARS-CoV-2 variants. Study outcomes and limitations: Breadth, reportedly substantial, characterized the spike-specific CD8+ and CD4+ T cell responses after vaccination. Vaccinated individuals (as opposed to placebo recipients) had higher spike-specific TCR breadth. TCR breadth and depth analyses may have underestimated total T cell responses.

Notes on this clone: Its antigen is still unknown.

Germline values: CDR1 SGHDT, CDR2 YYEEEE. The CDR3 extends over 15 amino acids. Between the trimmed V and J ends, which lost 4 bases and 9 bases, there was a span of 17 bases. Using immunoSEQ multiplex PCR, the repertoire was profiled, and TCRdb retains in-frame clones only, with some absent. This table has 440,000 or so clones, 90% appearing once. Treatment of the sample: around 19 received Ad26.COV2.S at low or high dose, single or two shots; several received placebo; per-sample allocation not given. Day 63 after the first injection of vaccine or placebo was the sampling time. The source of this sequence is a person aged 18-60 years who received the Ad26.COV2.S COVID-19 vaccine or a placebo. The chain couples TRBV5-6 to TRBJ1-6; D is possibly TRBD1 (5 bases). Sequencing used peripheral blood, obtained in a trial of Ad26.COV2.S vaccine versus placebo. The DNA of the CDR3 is TGTGCCAGCAGCGGAATGGGCCCCACAGGTTCACCCCTCCACTTT. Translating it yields CASSGMGPTGSPLHF.